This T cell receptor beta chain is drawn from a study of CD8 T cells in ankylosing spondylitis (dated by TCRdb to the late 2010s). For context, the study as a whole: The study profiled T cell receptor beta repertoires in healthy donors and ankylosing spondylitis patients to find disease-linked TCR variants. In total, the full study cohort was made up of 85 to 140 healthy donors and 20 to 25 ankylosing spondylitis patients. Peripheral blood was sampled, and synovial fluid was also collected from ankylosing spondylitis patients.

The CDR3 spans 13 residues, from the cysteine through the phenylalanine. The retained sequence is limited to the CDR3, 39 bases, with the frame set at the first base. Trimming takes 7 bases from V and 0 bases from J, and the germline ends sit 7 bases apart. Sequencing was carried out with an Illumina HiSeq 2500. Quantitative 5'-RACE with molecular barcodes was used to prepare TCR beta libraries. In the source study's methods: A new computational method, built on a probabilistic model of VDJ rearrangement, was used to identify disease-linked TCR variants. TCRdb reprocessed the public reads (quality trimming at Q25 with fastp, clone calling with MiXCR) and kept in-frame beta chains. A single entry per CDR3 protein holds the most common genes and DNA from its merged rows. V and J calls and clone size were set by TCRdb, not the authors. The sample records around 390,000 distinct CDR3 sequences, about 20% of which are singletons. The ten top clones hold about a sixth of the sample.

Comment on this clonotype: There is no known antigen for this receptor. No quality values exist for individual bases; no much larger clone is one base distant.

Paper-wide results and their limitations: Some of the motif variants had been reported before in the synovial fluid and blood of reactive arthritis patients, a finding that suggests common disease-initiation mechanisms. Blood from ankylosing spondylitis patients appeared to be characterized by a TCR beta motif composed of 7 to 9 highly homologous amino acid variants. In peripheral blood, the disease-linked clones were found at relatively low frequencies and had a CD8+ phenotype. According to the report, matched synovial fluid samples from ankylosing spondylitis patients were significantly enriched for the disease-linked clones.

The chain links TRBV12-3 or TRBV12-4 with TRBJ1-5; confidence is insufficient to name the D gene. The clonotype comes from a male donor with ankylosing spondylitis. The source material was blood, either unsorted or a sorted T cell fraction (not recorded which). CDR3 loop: CASTENSNQPQHF. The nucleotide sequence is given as TGTGCCAGCACCGAAAATAGCAATCAGCCCCAGCATTTT.